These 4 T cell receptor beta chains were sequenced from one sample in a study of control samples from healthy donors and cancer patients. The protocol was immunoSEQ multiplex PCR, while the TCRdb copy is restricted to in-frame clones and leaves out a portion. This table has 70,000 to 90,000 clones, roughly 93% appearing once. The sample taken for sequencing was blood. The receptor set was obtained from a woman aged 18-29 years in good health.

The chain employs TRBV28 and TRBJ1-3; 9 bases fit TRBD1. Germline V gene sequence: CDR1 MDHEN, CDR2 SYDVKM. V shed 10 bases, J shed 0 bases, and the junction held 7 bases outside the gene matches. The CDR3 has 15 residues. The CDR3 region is CATWTGVSSGNTIYF. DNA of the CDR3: TGTGCCACTTGGACAGGGGTCAGCTCTGGAAACACCATATATTTT.

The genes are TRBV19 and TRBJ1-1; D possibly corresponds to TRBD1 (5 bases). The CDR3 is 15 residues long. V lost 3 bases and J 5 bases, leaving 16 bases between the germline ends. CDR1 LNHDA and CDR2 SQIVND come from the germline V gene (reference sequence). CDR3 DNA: TGTGCCAGTAGTATCCCCGGGCCGGGGGGGACTGAAGCTTTCTTT. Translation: CASSIPGPGGTEAFF.

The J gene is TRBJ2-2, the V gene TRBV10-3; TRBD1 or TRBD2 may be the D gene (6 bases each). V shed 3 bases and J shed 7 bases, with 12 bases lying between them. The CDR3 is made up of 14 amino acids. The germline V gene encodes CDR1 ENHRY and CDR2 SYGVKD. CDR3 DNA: TGTGCCATCAGTGAATCCGGGGGCGGCGGGGAGCTGTTTTTT. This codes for CAISESGGGGELFF.

The CDR3 nucleotides read TGTGCCAGCAGCTCGACTGATGGCTACACCTTC. Its protein is CASSSTDGYTF. The J gene is TRBJ1-2, the V gene TRBV7-9; no reliable D call. V shed 4 bases and J shed 6 bases, with 6 bases lying between them. The CDR3 totals 11 residues. The germline V gene encodes CDR1 SEHNR and CDR2 FQNEAQ (reference sequence).